The clone carrying this T cell receptor (beta chain) was found a few times. Its antigen remains unidentified. The ends lost 7 bases at V and 2 bases at J; junction bases unmatched: 5. From germline, CDR1 is MDHEN and CDR2 SYDVKM. The CDR3 consists of 14 residues. Researchers reported that TCR beta cDNA libraries carried unique molecular identifiers. Between roughly 1 and 10 million T cells gave rise to around 500,000 cDNA molecules. TCRdb recomputed calls from the PCR reads with MiXCR, one row per CDR3 protein. The sample has a few hundred thousand distinct CDR3 sequences, around 40% seen once. The data were taken from a study of post-analysis software for immune sequencing data. Findings and caveats of the study: Compared with controls, patients showed significantly lower normalized Chao1 diversity. Controls showed lower frequencies than patients for a handful of TRBV segments, and TRBV5-6, TRBV5-1 and TRBV20-1 were among these. With F measure, samples from one preparation batch clustered together strongly.

Input material: blood. The receptor was derived from a girl aged 10 to 17 with multiple sclerosis. The V and J genes are TRBV28 and TRBJ2-1; TRBD2 matches 7 bases. The DNA for the CDR3 is TGTGCCAGCAAAATCGGGAGGACCTACAATGAGCAGTTCTTC. It translates to CASKIGRTYNEQFF. Based on the CDR3 plus reference TRBV28 and TRBJ2-1, the full variable domain is DVKVTQSSRYLVKRTGEKVFLECVQDMDHENMFWYRQDPGLGLRLIYFSYDVKMKEKGDIPEGYSVSREKKERFSLILESASTNQTSMYLCASKIGRTYNEQFFGPGTRLTVL.